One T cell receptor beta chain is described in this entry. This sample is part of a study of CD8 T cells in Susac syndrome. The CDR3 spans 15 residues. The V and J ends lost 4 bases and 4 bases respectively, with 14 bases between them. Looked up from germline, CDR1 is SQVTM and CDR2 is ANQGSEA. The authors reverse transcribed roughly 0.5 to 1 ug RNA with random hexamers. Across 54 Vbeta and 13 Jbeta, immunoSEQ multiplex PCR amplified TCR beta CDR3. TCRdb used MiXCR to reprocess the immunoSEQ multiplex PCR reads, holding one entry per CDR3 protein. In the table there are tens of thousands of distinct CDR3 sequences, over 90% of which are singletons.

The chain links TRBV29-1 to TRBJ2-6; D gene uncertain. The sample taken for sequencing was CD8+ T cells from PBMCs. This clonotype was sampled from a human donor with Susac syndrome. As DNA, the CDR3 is TGCAGCGTTGTTATCCTCAATTCAGGGGCCAACGTCCTGACTTTC. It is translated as CSVVILNSGANVLTF.